This T cell receptor beta chain was identified during a study of T cells in Graves' hyperthyroidism and ophthalmopathy. On the study more broadly: Peripheral blood was obtained at initial diagnosis, preceding any treatment. Findings and caveats of the study: The model's output predicted ophthalmopathy at a median of approximately 6.5 months prior to onset. Most clonotypes that expanded in the thyroid above 0.001 also showed up in blood.

This clonotype showed up many times. Its antigen is undetermined. Investigators excluded patients with uncontrolled infection, other autoimmune disease, pregnancy or lactation. Per germline, CDR1 SEHNR and CDR2 FQNEAQ (reference sequence). CDR3 length: 14 amino acids. Germline trimming cut 6 bases from V and 0 bases from J; bases unmatched to any gene: 5. There were TCR beta CDR3 regions amplified from RNA transcripts. TCR CDR3 underwent first-round RT-PCR with the HTBI primer set. Using its own MiXCR run on the multiplex PCR reads, TCRdb lists one record per CDR3 protein. The sample carries roughly 700,000 distinct CDR3 sequences, over 35% recorded once.

The TCR was taken from a woman between 40 and 50 years old with Graves' hyperthyroidism. The sample consisted of blood. V usage is TRBV7-9 and J usage is TRBJ2-7; 7 bases fit TRBD2. DNA of the CDR3: TGTGCCAGCAGTCCCGTAGCGGGCTCCTACGAGCAGTACTTC. Translation: CASSPVAGSYEQYF.